The sequence of this T cell receptor (beta chain) was determined in a study of cytomegalovirus exposure and HLA in healthy donors. General study points: When analyzed later, a missense DCLRE1C variant was found to be linked to TCR beta V- and J-gene trimming. Per a prior analysis, the majority of TCR beta V segments were productive roughly 90% or roughly 30% of the time. Cytomegalovirus-associated TCR beta chains were listed, numbering around 150.

At sampling all donors were nominally healthy, likely with unrecorded immune exposures. As concerns this clone: What it recognizes is unknown.

V shed 1 base, J shed 3 bases, and the junction held 3 bases outside the gene matches. This CDR3 region has 15 residues. Germline V gene data show CDR1 as SGHRS and CDR2 as YFSETQ. The PCR made use of 60 Vbeta and 13 Jbeta primers. Sequenced by immunoSEQ multiplex PCR; TCRdb stores in-frame clones only, minus some. This table has 130,000 to 150,000 clones, roughly three quarters appearing once. The receptor comes from a woman in her forties or fifties in good health and CMV-seronegative. The J gene is TRBJ2-2, the V gene TRBV5-1; 7 bases line up with TRBD1. What was sequenced was PBMCs. Here the CDR3 reads CASSLFQGDTGELFF. The CDR3 DNA reads TGCGCCAGCAGCTTGTTCCAGGGGGACACCGGGGAGCTGTTTTTT.